The next 21 T cell receptor beta chains were all read from a single sample in a study of OX40 agonist ivuxolimab in advanced cancers. Measured with immunoSEQ multiplex PCR; TCRdb has only the in-frame clones, and not every one. The sample comprises tens of thousands of clones, 85% to 95% of which are singletons, and around 16% rests with the top ten. The starting material was CD4+ or CD8+ T cells sorted from blood, obtained in a trial of the OX40 agonist ivuxolimab. The source is an adult with an advanced solid tumor such as melanoma, head and neck, liver or kidney cancer.

The CDR3 DNA reads TGCGCCAGCAGCCAAGAGACGGGGATGGGAGTCTATGGCTACACCTTC. Translated, it gives CASSQETGMGVYGYTF. The V gene is TRBV4-1, the J gene TRBJ1-2; D is uncertain. The CDR3 sequence is 16 residues long. V lost 0 bases, J lost 4 bases, and 15 bases lay in between. Germline-derived CDR1 and CDR2 are MGHRA and YSYEKL.

The chain links TRBV27 to TRBJ1-2, with D possibly matching TRBD1 (6 bases). Germline-derived CDR1 and CDR2 are MNHEY and SMNVEV (reference sequence). The CDR3 is 14 residues long. Trimming stripped 3 bases from V and 6 bases from J, with 14 bases between. The CDR3 spells CASSFGGGSNGYTF. DNA of the CDR3: TGTGCCAGCAGTTTTGGGGGGGGCTCGAATGGCTACACCTTC.

Comment on this clone: Distinct nucleotide sequences in the sample also encode this CDR3. The chain carries TRBV4-1 and TRBJ2-7; tentatively, D is TRBD2 (5 bases). From germline, CDR1 is MGHRA and CDR2 YSYEKL. V was cut by 0 bases and J by 1 base, with 10 bases left in between. This CDR3 region has 15 residues. CDR3 protein: CASSQDRGGSYEQYF. CDR3 sequence (DNA): TGCGCCAGCAGCCAAGACCGGGGTGGGTCCTACGAGCAGTACTTC.

This chain uses TRBV6-5 with TRBJ1-1; D is ambiguous. The length of the CDR3 is 15 residues. V was clipped by 2 bases and J by 6 bases, with 16 bases between them. From germline, CDR1 is MNHEY and CDR2 SVGAGI. The CDR3 DNA sequence: TGTGCCAGCAGTTACAGTGTAGCGGGATTCCCTGAAGCTTTCTTT. The encoded protein is CASSYSVAGFPEAFF.

This chain uses TRBV13 with TRBJ2-7, with unresolved D. This CDR3 comprises 11 residues. The germline CDR1 and CDR2 sequences are PRHDT and FYEKMQ (reference sequence). V lost 2 bases and J 3 bases, leaving 2 bases between the germline ends. Here the CDR3 DNA reads TGTGCCAGCAGCTTAAACTACGAGCAGTACTTC. Its protein product is CASSLNYEQYF.

This chain links TRBV27 with TRBJ2-7; D ambiguous. The CDR3 is 14 residues long. CDR1 MNHEY and CDR2 SMNVEV come from the germline V gene (reference sequence). The ends were cut back, 11 bases at V and 2 bases at J, with 19 bases in the middle. Here the CDR3 reads CAPPAKGSTYEQYF. In DNA, the CDR3 is TGTGCCCCCCCCGCCAAGGGTAGCACCTACGAGCAGTACTTC.

The chain links TRBV7-9 to TRBJ2-5, with a weak D call TRBD2 (6 bases). V lost 5 bases, J lost 5 bases, and 24 bases lay in between. CDR3 length: 17 amino acids. The germline V gene has CDR1 SEHNR and CDR2 FQNEAQ (reference sequence). The CDR3 DNA reads as TGTGCCAGCAGCAATTGGAGGACTATCTCCCTCGCGGAGACCCAGTACTTC. The encoded protein is CASSNWRTISLAETQYF.

The chain recombines TRBV6-5 with TRBJ1-2; D not resolved. The CDR3 runs 15 residues. CDR1 and CDR2 from the germline V gene are MNHEY and SVGAGI. V was shortened by 2 bases and J by 2 bases, with 12 bases between the two germline ends. The chain's CDR3 is CASSYNMGLNYGYTF. CDR3 bases: TGTGCCAGCAGTTACAACATGGGCCTAAACTATGGCTACACCTTC.

V and J are TRBV6-5 and TRBJ1-1; D unclear. The V end was cut by 0 bases, the J end by 0 bases, with 5 bases between. CDR1 and CDR2 from the germline V gene are MNHEY and SVGAGI. The CDR3 covers 14 residues. The CDR3 sequence: CASSYSKLNTEAFF. The CDR3 DNA follows: TGTGCCAGCAGTTACTCGAAGCTGAACACTGAAGCTTTCTTT.

The CDR3 bases are TGTGCCAGCAGCCAAGCGTCTATGGGGGGCAAGAACACTGAAGCTTTCTTT. It is translated as CASSQASMGGKNTEAFF. The chain links TRBV4-2 to TRBJ1-1; possible D gene TRBD1, 6 bases. Trimming removed 1 base at V and 1 base at J, with 16 bases between. Germline lookup yields CDR1 LGHNA and CDR2 YNFKEQ. The length of the CDR3 is 17 residues.

This chain links TRBV19 with TRBJ2-2, with D possibly TRBD2 on 6 matching bases. Germline V gives CDR1 LNHDA, CDR2 SQIVND (reference sequence). Trimming removed 2 bases at V and 1 base at J, with 14 bases between. This CDR3 has 17 residues. The CDR3 sequence: CASSITKLAENTGELFF. DNA for the CDR3: TGTGCCAGTAGTATAACCAAACTAGCAGAGAACACCGGGGAGCTGTTTTTT.

The genes are TRBV29-1 and TRBJ1-2; 8 bases line up with TRBD1. Germline CDR1 SQVTM, CDR2 ANQGSEA. Trimming cost V 2 bases and J 4 bases; bases outside gene matches: 6. CDR3 length equals 14 residues. The chain's CDR3 is CSVEPRGRSYGYTF. CDR3 nucleotide sequence: TGCAGCGTTGAACCCAGGGGGCGAAGCTATGGCTACACCTTC.

The chain is built from TRBV28 and TRBJ1-1; TRBD1 might be the D (5 bases). This CDR3 is 14 amino acids long. Trimming removed 8 bases from V and 1 base from J, with 14 bases in between. From germline, CDR1 is MDHEN and CDR2 SYDVKM. CDR3 protein: CASREGTANTEAFF. The CDR3 bases are TGTGCCAGCCGAGAGGGGACGGCGAACACTGAAGCTTTCTTT.

This chain uses TRBV16 with TRBJ2-7, with TRBD1 as a possible D gene (6 bases). Germline V lookup: CDR1 KGHSY, CDR2 FQNENV. Trimming took 3 bases from V and 2 from J, leaving 14 bases between them. There are 15 residues in the CDR3. The CDR3 region has the DNA TGTGCCAGCAGCCATGGCACAGGGAGTCCCTACGAGCAGTACTTC. This codes for CASSHGTGSPYEQYF.

For the CDR3, the DNA is TGCGCCAGCAGCCCGGACAGGACGCCCGGTGAGCAGTTCTTC. This encodes CASSPDRTPGEQFF. This chain uses TRBV4-1 with TRBJ2-1; 7 bases map to TRBD1. Germline-derived CDR1 and CDR2 are MGHRA and YSYEKL. This CDR3 is 14 amino acids long. Unmatched junction bases numbered 9, after V lost 4 bases and J lost 9 bases.

The J gene is TRBJ2-5, the V gene TRBV27; 8 bases are shared with TRBD2. Per germline, CDR1 MNHEY and CDR2 SMNVEV (reference sequence). The CDR3 contains 16 residues. V was clipped by 0 bases and J by 4 bases; unmatched bases: 7. CDR3 sequence (DNA): TGTGCCAGCAGTTTATCAATCGGACTAGCTTCAGAGACCCAGTACTTC. Protein: CASSLSIGLASETQYF.

This chain connects TRBV5-4 to TRBJ1-2, with 8 bases aligning to TRBD1. V trimming: 2 bases; J trimming: 8 bases; junction bases outside the gene matches: 8. Germline values: CDR1 SGHNT, CDR2 YYREEE (reference sequence). This CDR3 contains 14 residues. The CDR3 DNA follows: TGTGCCAGCAGCTTCGCAGGGGGCGCCGGAGGCTACACCTTC. It encodes CASSFAGGAGGYTF.

The V call is TRBV27, the J call TRBJ1-5; the match to TRBD1 covers 8 bases. The V and J ends lost 0 bases and 7 bases, in that order; junction bases with no gene match: 17. The germline gives CDR1 MNHEY, CDR2 SMNVEV (reference sequence). The CDR3 loop spans 19 amino acids. CDR3 DNA sequence: TGTGCCAGCAGTTTATCGATTTCATTTTTGGCAGGGGGCTCGCAGCCCCAGCATTTT. Translation gives CASSLSISFLAGGSQPQHF.

The gene calls are TRBV4-3 and TRBJ2-5; tentatively, D is TRBD2 (7 bases). The CDR3 has 14 residues. The germline CDR1 and CDR2 sequences are LGHNA and YSLEER. The V gene lost 0 bases and the J gene lost 7 bases, with 12 bases spanning the gap. The CDR3 region has the DNA TGCGCCAGCAGCCAAGAAAGGGGGGGAAGGACCCAGTACTTC. This sequence encodes CASSQERGGRTQYF.

Regarding this clone: A read error is the likely source, as a far larger clone sits one nucleotide away. The gene calls are TRBV13 and TRBJ1-1; D unclear. Trimming removed 5 bases at V and 3 bases at J, with 7 bases between. The CDR3 extends over 12 amino acids. Germline V gene lookup returns CDR1 PRHDT and CDR2 FYEKMQ (reference sequence). CDR3 nucleotides: TGTGCCAGCAGCGTAGTGGACACTGAAGCTTTCTTT. Its translation: CASSVVDTEAFF.

V gene TRBV5-1 combines with J gene TRBJ1-2, with 8 bases that match TRBD1. V was pared by 6 bases and J by 3 bases, with 7 bases of the junction left unmatched. Germline V gene lookup returns CDR1 SGHRS and CDR2 YFSETQ. This CDR3 has 14 amino acids. In DNA form, the CDR3 reads TGCGCCAGCAACCCTACGACAGGGGACTATGGCTACACCTTC. Translation gives CASNPTTGDYGYTF.